The 30 T cell receptor beta chains listed next were all sequenced from one sample in a study of blood T cells in healthy people across ages. Using a J-beta primer mix together with a sample-barcoded 5' primer, a second PCR was run for roughly 6 to 12 cycles. TCRdb re-analysed the 5' RACE reads in MiXCR, keeping a single row per CDR3 protein. This sample has around 820,000 distinct CDR3 sequences, with about 25% found just once. These data were also reused for a study on T cells of mothers and their children.

The sequencing sample was made of blood. The origin of the receptors is a boy between 10 and 17 years old in good health.

The V and J genes are TRBV29-1 and TRBJ2-5, with TRBD1 matching 9 bases. V lost 7 bases to trimming and J lost 11 bases; unmatched junction nucleotides: 11. The CDR3 has 12 amino acids. The V gene's germline CDR1 is SQVTM and CDR2 ANQGSEA. Here the CDR3 reads CSAEGQGREQYF. CDR3 bases: TGCAGCGCGGAGGGACAGGGTAGGGAGCAGTACTTC.

V gene TRBV6-6 combines with J gene TRBJ2-5, with a weak D call TRBD1 (5 bases). CDR1 MNHNY and CDR2 SVGAGI come from the germline V gene (reference sequence). The CDR3 covers 12 residues. V was cut by 8 bases and J by 3 bases, with 10 bases left in between. CDR3 protein: CASETGEETQYF. The CDR3 DNA reads as TGTGCCAGCGAAACAGGTGAAGAGACCCAGTACTTC.

This clonotype was counted a few times. Germline and junction disagree at one end, which may indicate a read error. The chain carries TRBV6-2 or TRBV6-3 and TRBJ2-2; D tentatively reads TRBD1 or TRBD2 (6 bases each). CDR3 length: 17 residues. Looked up from germline, CDR1 is MNHEY and CDR2 is SVGEGT. The CDR3 region is CASRPRQANQNTGGLFF. The CDR3 DNA is TGTGCCAGCAGGCCTAGACAGGCGAACCAGAACACCGGGGGGCTGTTTTTT.

This clonotype was recorded a few times. The chain carries TRBV29-1 and TRBJ2-5, with TRBD2 matching 14 bases. Germline CDR1 is SQVTM and CDR2 is ANQGSEA. The trim removed 7 bases at V and 5 bases at J, leaving 6 bases unmatched. CDR3 length equals 14 residues. The CDR3 here is CSAGTSGSFETQYF. In DNA form, the CDR3 reads TGCAGCGCTGGGACTAGCGGGAGCTTCGAGACCCAGTACTTC.

The chain combines TRBV7-6 with TRBJ1-2; 11 bases align to TRBD1. Germline CDR1 reads SGHVS; CDR2 reads FNYEAQ. The CDR3 sequence is 15 residues long. V shed 4 bases, J shed 4 bases, and the junction held 5 bases outside the gene matches. CDR3 sequence: CASSWGTGGIYGYTF. CDR3 in DNA: TGTGCCAGCAGCTGGGGGACAGGGGGTATCTATGGCTACACCTTC.

The V gene is TRBV20-1, the J gene TRBJ2-1; 7 bases are shared with TRBD2. CDR3 length: 19 amino acids. The V and J ends lost 3 bases and 0 bases, in that order; junction bases with no gene match: 17. From germline, CDR1 is DFQATT and CDR2 SNEGSKA (reference sequence). The CDR3 DNA reads TGCAGTGCTAGGGGCGCCGGGACTACCCTCCTTTACTCCTACAATGAGCAGTTCTTC. This codes for CSARGAGTTLLYSYNEQFF.

The gene calls are TRBV20-1 and TRBJ2-1; tentative D call: TRBD2 (7 bases). Per germline, CDR1 DFQATT and CDR2 SNEGSKA (reference sequence). V was clipped by 3 bases and J by 0 bases, with 12 bases between them. This CDR3 region has 15 residues. In DNA, the CDR3 is TGCAGTGCTAGGGGGGGGCAGGGCTCCTACAATGAGCAGTTCTTC. Translating gives CSARGGQGSYNEQFF.

The chain employs TRBV28 and TRBJ2-7, with no clear D. CDR3 size: 12 residues. V lost 6 bases and J lost 6, with 12 bases in between. The germline gives CDR1 MDHEN, CDR2 SYDVKM. The CDR3: CASSSHVGEQYF. The CDR3 DNA sequence: TGTGCCAGCAGCTCCCATGTGGGCGAGCAGTACTTC.

V is TRBV19 and J is TRBJ2-2; D is unclear. Germline V gene lookup returns CDR1 LNHDA and CDR2 SQIVND (reference sequence). V dropped 7 bases and J dropped 0 bases, with 9 bases sitting between them. CDR3 length: 14 amino acids. The DNA of the CDR3 is TGTGCCAGTATAAGGCAGGCGAACACCGGGGAGCTGTTTTTT. Translation gives CASIRQANTGELFF. Full variable domain (outside the CDR3, taken from reference TRBV19 and TRBJ2-2): DGGITQSPKYLFRKEGQNVTLSCEQNLNHDAMYWYRQDPGQGLRLIYYSQIVNDFQKGDIAEGYSVSREKKESFPLTVTSAQKNPTAFYLCASIRQANTGELFFGEGSRLTVL.

The genes are TRBV27 and TRBJ2-3, with a tentative D call TRBD2 (5 bases). The germline gives CDR1 MNHEY, CDR2 SMNVEV (reference sequence). The CDR3 is 17 amino acids. Trimming left V 2 bases short and J 1 base short, with 16 bases between. CDR3 nucleotide sequence: TGTGCCAGCAGTTTAGATGGGCTAGCACCTGGCACAGATACGCAGTATTTT. Its protein product is CASSLDGLAPGTDTQYF.

The V gene is TRBV20-1, the J gene TRBJ1-2, with no clear D. CDR3 length equals 13 residues. Germline V gene data show CDR1 as DFQATT and CDR2 as SNEGSKA (reference sequence). V shed 6 bases and J shed 2 bases, with 13 bases lying between them. The CDR3 is CSAAWGGNYGYTF. The CDR3 nucleotides are TGCAGTGCCGCCTGGGGTGGAAACTATGGCTACACCTTC.

This chain links TRBV12-3 or TRBV12-4 with TRBJ2-1; 10 nucleotides line up with TRBD2. V trimming: 1 base; J trimming: 10 bases; junction bases outside the gene matches: 10. This CDR3 has 16 residues. CDR3 bases: TGTGCCAGCAGTTTAGGCCTAGCGGGAGCGGCGGAGGAGCAGTTCTTC. It yields the protein CASSLGLAGAAEEQFF.

This clonotype showed up just a few times. The V call is TRBV20-1, the J call TRBJ2-5, with D unclear. CDR3 length equals 16 residues. The V end was cut by 0 bases, the J end by 1 base, with 15 bases between. Per germline, CDR1 DFQATT and CDR2 SNEGSKA (reference sequence). DNA of the CDR3: TGCAGTGCTAGAGATTTTTTCACACCGGCCCAAGAGACCCAGTACTTC. Translating it yields CSARDFFTPAQETQYF.

The chain has TRBV10-3 and TRBJ2-4; TRBD1 matches 9 bases. Germline V gives CDR1 ENHRY, CDR2 SYGVKD. Unmatched junction bases numbered 7, after V lost 8 bases and J lost 8 bases. The CDR3 has 13 amino acids. The CDR3 loop is CAIGDRAVDIQYF. DNA of the CDR3: TGTGCCATCGGGGACAGGGCAGTAGACATTCAGTACTTC.

This clonotype was seen a handful of times. The genes are TRBV2 and TRBJ2-1; 7 nucleotides align to TRBD1. Germline values: CDR1 SNHLY, CDR2 FYNNEI. The junction had 7 bases not matched to a gene; V was cut back by 2 bases and J by 3 bases. The CDR3 loop spans 16 amino acids. The CDR3: CASSEWGTADYNEQFF. CDR3 DNA sequence: TGTGCCAGCAGTGAATGGGGGACAGCTGACTACAATGAGCAGTTCTTC.

This chain joins TRBV29-1 and TRBJ1-1, with a tentative D call TRBD1 (6 bases). The germline V gene encodes CDR1 SQVTM and CDR2 ANQGSEA. The CDR3 extends over 12 amino acids. V was pared by 1 base and J by 9 bases, with 12 bases between. CDR3 DNA: TGCAGCGTTGAAGGACAGGCGGCCCAAGCTTTCTTT. Encoded protein: CSVEGQAAQAFF.

The chain uses TRBV9 and TRBJ2-7, with D perhaps matching TRBD1 or TRBD2 (5 bases each). Per the germline V gene, CDR1 is SGDLS and CDR2 is YYNGEE. The length of the CDR3 is 16 residues. Trimming cost V 3 bases and J 5 bases, with 21 bases left between them. CDR3 protein: CASSASPGPVGNEQYF. CDR3 DNA sequence: TGTGCCAGCAGCGCCTCGCCGGGACCGGTTGGGAACGAGCAGTACTTC. Full variable domain (rest looked up from reference TRBV9 and TRBJ2-7): DSGVTQTPKHLITATGQRVTLRCSPRSGDLSVYWYQQSLDQGLQFLIQYYNGEERAKGNILERFSAQQFPDLHSELNLSSLELGDSALYFCASSASPGPVGNEQYFGPGTRLTVT.

This clonotype has just a few counts. This sequence joins TRBV25-1 and TRBJ1-4; no clear D gene. V dropped 5 bases and J dropped 7 bases, with 8 bases sitting between them. Germline V gives CDR1 MGHDK, CDR2 SYGVNS. CDR3 length equals 12 residues. CDR3 nucleotide sequence: TGTGCCAGCAGTTGGACCTCTGAAAAACTGTTTTTT. Protein sequence: CASSWTSEKLFF.

Remarks on this clonotype: One end of the junction is discordant with germline, which a read error may explain. This chain uses TRBV12-3 or TRBV12-4 with TRBJ1-2; no definite D call. CDR3 length: 14 residues. For the CDR3, the DNA is TGTGCCAGCAGTTTTTACAGAGTCGACTATGGCTATACCTTC. This encodes CASSFYRVDYGYTF.

This clonotype was recorded a few times. The J gene is TRBJ1-2, the V gene TRBV3-1; D is ambiguous. The CDR3 is 12 amino acids. CDR1 and CDR2 (germline): LGHDT, YNNKEL (reference sequence). V was trimmed by 5 bases and J by 2 bases, leaving 6 bases between them. This CDR3 reads CASSGSNYGYTF. For the CDR3, the DNA is TGTGCCAGCAGCGGGAGCAACTATGGCTACACCTTC.

A few counts support this clonotype. This rearrangement joins TRBV7-8 to TRBJ2-5; weak D call: TRBD1 (6 bases). The ends were cut back, 4 bases at V and 0 bases at J, with 9 bases in the middle. Germline lookup yields CDR1 SGHVS and CDR2 FQNEAQ. This CDR3 region has 14 residues. The CDR3 here is CASSSGQNQETQYF. In DNA, the CDR3 is TGTGCCAGCAGCTCGGGACAAAACCAAGAGACCCAGTACTTC.

The chain links TRBV4-3 to TRBJ2-1; D ambiguous. The V end was cut by 0 bases, the J end by 6 bases, with 12 bases between. Germline V gene data show CDR1 as LGHNA and CDR2 as YSLEER. CDR3 length: 15 amino acids. The CDR3 nucleotides read TGCGCCAGCAGCCAAGATCTCGGAGCCAGCAATGAGCAGTTCTTC. Translated: CASSQDLGASNEQFF.

This clonotype was recorded a few times. The chain couples TRBV2 to TRBJ2-1; 12 nucleotides match TRBD2. The V and J ends lost 4 bases and 11 bases, in that order; junction bases with no gene match: 3. The CDR3 is 13 amino acids. The germline gives CDR1 SNHLY, CDR2 FYNNEI. CDR3 sequence reads: CASSGTSGEKQFF. As DNA, the CDR3 is TGTGCCAGCAGTGGGACTAGCGGGGAAAAGCAGTTCTTC.

The chain couples TRBV24-1 to TRBJ2-3, with D possibly being TRBD1 (5 bases). The CDR3 is 13 residues long. The germline V gene has CDR1 KGHDR and CDR2 SFDVKD. The ends were cut back, 1 base at V and 7 bases at J, with 8 bases in the middle. Written as DNA, the CDR3 is TGTGCCACCAGTGATTTAGGGGTTAATACGCAGTATTTT. It specifies CATSDLGVNTQYF.

This clonotype was counted between two and nine times. The chain has TRBV7-8 and TRBJ2-5, with D perhaps matching TRBD2 (5 bases). V was pared by 0 bases and J by 2 bases, with 13 bases between. CDR1 and CDR2 (germline): SGHVS, FQNEAQ. The CDR3 is 16 amino acids. CDR3 residues: CASSLARGLKQETQYF. Here the CDR3 DNA reads TGTGCCAGCAGCTTAGCGCGAGGGCTGAAACAAGAGACCCAGTACTTC. Together with reference TRBV7-8 and TRBJ2-5, the CDR3 gives the full variable domain: GAGVSQSPRYKVAKRGQDVALRCDPISGHVSLFWYQQALGQGPEFLTYFQNEAQLDKSGLPSDRFFAERPEGSVSTLKIQRTQQEDSAVYLCASSLARGLKQETQYFGPGTRLLVL.

This chain uses TRBV12-3 or TRBV12-4 with TRBJ1-2; D remains ambiguous. The CDR3 consists of 13 residues. The V end was cut by 7 bases, the J end by 8 bases, with 17 bases between. DNA for the CDR3: TGTGCCAGCACCCTCAGCCCTTCGGGCGGCTACACCTTC. Translating gives CASTLSPSGGYTF.

This clonotype was counted between two and nine times. This chain connects TRBV4-3 to TRBJ2-3; D unresolved. Trimming cost V 0 bases and J 5 bases, with 6 bases left between them. CDR3 length: 13 residues. CDR1 and CDR2 (germline): LGHNA, YSLEER. The CDR3 reads CASSQDKRDTQYF. The CDR3 DNA sequence: TGCGCCAGCAGCCAAGACAAGCGAGATACGCAGTATTTT.

The genes are TRBV29-1 and TRBJ2-7; D gene uncertain. The DNA end favors TRBJ2-1, so the J call may be wrong. In germline, CDR1 is SQVTM, CDR2 ANQGSEA. The CDR3 contains 10 residues. The CDR3 nucleotides are TGCAGCGAGGGCTTCTATGAGCAGTTCTTC. It encodes CSEGFYEQFF.

V is TRBV7-2 and J is TRBJ1-1; TRBD1 matches 8 bases. Germline values: CDR1 SGHTA, CDR2 FQGNSA. Losses at the gene ends were 6 bases for V and 2 bases for J; bases not matched to a gene: 17. This CDR3 has 18 amino acids. CDR3 residues: CASRPQRPQGTGNTEAFF. CDR3 DNA: TGTGCCAGCAGACCGCAGCGCCCTCAGGGGACAGGAAACACTGAAGCTTTCTTT.

The chain joins TRBV14 to TRBJ2-1; 11 positions agree with TRBD2. V was pared by 8 bases and J by 2 bases, with 8 bases of the junction left unmatched. This CDR3 region has 16 residues. CDR1 is SGHDN and CDR2 is FVKESK in the germline V gene. Written as DNA, the CDR3 is TGTGCCAGCCACGAACTGGGACTAGCGGCCTACAATGAGCAGTTCTTC. Its translation is CASHELGLAAYNEQFF. Based on the CDR3 plus reference TRBV14 and TRBJ2-1, the full variable domain is EAGVTQFPSHSVIEKGQTVTLRCDPISGHDNLYWYRRVMGKEIKFLLHFVKESKQDESGMPNNRFLAERTGGTYSTLKVQPAELEDSGVYFCASHELGLAAYNEQFFGPGTRLTVL.